The 20 T cell receptor beta chains reported below all come from one sample, sequenced in a study of blood T cell repertoires in COVID-19 (dated by TCRdb to the early 2020s). The library was prepared using the immunoSEQ multiplex PCR assay. TCRdb retrieved this table from immuneACCESS and kept in-frame rearrangements only. Not all clones are present; in checked studies, unresolved V genes account for under half, and no reason is known for the remainder. In this sample the table shows 170,000 or so clones, 88% of which occur a single time. The ten biggest clones cover around 9.5% of the sample. Sample: PBMCs or T cells enriched from blood (not recorded which). The receptor set was obtained from a woman younger than 30 who had recovered from COVID-19.

This sequence joins TRBV14 and TRBJ2-7; D remains ambiguous. Germline loops: CDR1 SGHDN, CDR2 FVKESK. The CDR3 extends over 11 amino acids. V lost 3 bases and J 5 bases, leaving 5 bases between the germline ends. CDR3 sequence reads: CASSQRHEQYF. As DNA, the CDR3 is TGTGCCAGCAGCCAGCGTCACGAGCAGTACTTC.

This chain connects TRBV11-2 to TRBJ1-1; D call uncertain. Deletions cut 3 bases from V and 4 bases from J, with 12 bases between. Germline V gene lookup returns CDR1 SGHAT and CDR2 FQNNGV. This CDR3 region has 14 residues. The CDR3 nucleotides are TGTGCCAGCAGCTTGAACCGGGCGGGCACTGAAGCTTTCTTT. Its protein product is CASSLNRAGTEAFF.

The CDR3 loop reads CSARDMQGYTF. DNA for the CDR3: TGCAGTGCTCGCGACATGCAGGGCTACACCTTC. The gene calls are TRBV20-1 and TRBJ1-2; D is undetermined. Deletions cut 5 bases from V and 8 bases from J, with 12 bases between. CDR1 and CDR2 (germline): DFQATT, SNEGSKA (reference sequence). The CDR3 consists of 11 residues.

V usage is TRBV9 and J usage is TRBJ1-2, with 9 bases identical to TRBD1. The CDR3 is 15 amino acids. The J segment lost 0 bases and the V segment lost 3 bases, leaving 3 bases of the junction unmatched. Germline CDR1 and CDR2: SGDLS and YYNGEE. This chain's CDR3 is CASSGDRDANYGYTF. CDR3 DNA: TGTGCCAGCAGCGGGGACAGGGACGCTAACTATGGCTACACCTTC.

The rearrangement joins TRBV3-1 (or the pseudogene TRBV3-2) to TRBJ2-3; 8 bases line up with TRBD2. Germline V gene lookup returns CDR1 LGHDT and CDR2 YNNKEL (reference sequence). The CDR3 covers 15 residues. Germline trimming cut 4 bases from V and 4 bases from J; bases unmatched to any gene: 7. CDR3 sequence: CASSLGIAGPDTQYF. The CDR3, as DNA: TGTGCCAGCAGCCTCGGGATAGCGGGACCAGATACGCAGTATTTT.

This chain links TRBV25-1 with TRBJ2-7; D might be TRBD2 (5 bases). CDR1 MGHDK and CDR2 SYGVNS come from the germline V gene. V was cut by 4 bases and J by 7 bases, with 17 bases left in between. CDR3 length: 14 residues. CDR3 protein: CASSVNTGGEEQYF. The CDR3 region has the DNA TGTGCCAGCAGTGTTAACACCGGAGGTGAGGAGCAGTACTTC.

The V and J genes are TRBV5-4 and TRBJ2-1, with 7 bases identical to TRBD2. CDR1 and CDR2 from the germline V gene are SGHNT and YYREEE (reference sequence). Losses at the gene ends were 4 bases for V and 6 bases for J; bases not matched to a gene: 19. There are 18 residues in the CDR3. The CDR3 DNA follows: TGTGCCAGCAGCCCTGGAACGAGGGGCTCTTGGGGGGGCAATGAGCAGTTCTTC. Its protein is CASSPGTRGSWGGNEQFF.

This chain links TRBV25-1 with TRBJ1-6; no clear D. The CDR3 length is 14 residues. In germline, CDR1 is MGHDK, CDR2 SYGVNS. Trimming removed 2 bases at V and 5 bases at J, with 7 bases between. CDR3 protein: CASSEGGNNSPLHF. The DNA of the CDR3 is TGTGCCAGCAGTGAAGGAGGGAATAATTCACCCCTCCACTTT.

The chain carries TRBV15 and TRBJ1-5, with 8 bases that match TRBD1. From germline, CDR1 is LNHNV and CDR2 YYDKDF (reference sequence). Losses at the gene ends were 0 bases for V and 2 bases for J; bases not matched to a gene: 6. CDR3 length: 17 amino acids. The CDR3 bases are TGTGCCACCAGCAGAGATCGTTTGACAGGGGGCAATCAGCCCCAGCATTTT. Translating it yields CATSRDRLTGGNQPQHF.

The V and J genes are TRBV6-5 and TRBJ2-1; TRBD2 might be the D (6 bases). The CDR3 has 15 amino acids. Looked up from germline, CDR1 is MNHEY and CDR2 is SVGAGI. Trimming stripped 2 bases from V and 2 bases from J, with 10 bases between. This CDR3 is CASSYGLAAYNEQFF. Here the CDR3 DNA reads TGTGCCAGCAGTTACGGTTTAGCGGCCTACAATGAGCAGTTCTTC.

The chain is built from TRBV19 and TRBJ1-5, with a tentative D call TRBD1 (5 bases). With 3 bases removed from V and 0 bases from J, the gap between germline ends came to 9 bases. This CDR3 has 15 residues. Germline CDR1 is LNHDA and CDR2 is SQIVND (reference sequence). The CDR3 DNA reads as TGTGCCAGTAGTATTTCAGGGTATAGCAATCAGCCCCAGCATTTT. Translating it yields CASSISGYSNQPQHF.

The V gene is TRBV4-1, the J gene TRBJ2-1; no clear D. This CDR3 has 13 residues. V lost 3 bases and J lost 3, with 6 bases in between. Germline CDR1 is MGHRA and CDR2 is YSYEKL. The CDR3 loop reads CASSQPNYNEQFF. The CDR3 region has the DNA TGCGCCAGCAGCCAGCCTAACTACAATGAGCAGTTCTTC.

The gene calls are TRBV28 and TRBJ1-5, with D possibly being TRBD1 (6 bases). The CDR3 has 11 amino acids. Trimming shortened V by 8 bases and J by 9 bases, and 11 bases separated the two germline ends. Germline CDR1 is MDHEN and CDR2 is SYDVKM. CDR3 sequence (DNA): TGTGCCAGCCGACAGGCGGGGCCCCAGCATTTT. It codes for CASRQAGPQHF.

This rearrangement joins TRBV28 to TRBJ2-3; 9 bases fit TRBD1. With V trimmed by 3 bases and J by 6 bases, 7 bases remained unmatched. CDR3 length: 15 amino acids. Germline CDR1 reads MDHEN; CDR2 reads SYDVKM. CDR3 sequence (DNA): TGTGCCAGCAGTTTGATGGGACAGGGTTCGGATACGCAGTATTTT. Translation gives CASSLMGQGSDTQYF.

CDR3 in amino acids: CATSRGGTLTDTQYF. The CDR3 coding sequence is TGTGCCACCAGCAGAGGTGGGACACTCACAGATACGCAGTATTTT. The chain is built from TRBV15 and TRBJ2-3; D might be TRBD1 (6 bases). Germline V gene sequence: CDR1 LNHNV, CDR2 YYDKDF (reference sequence). The length of the CDR3 is 15 residues. V was pared by 1 base and J by 2 bases, with 10 bases between. Full variable domain (missing parts from reference TRBV15 and TRBJ2-3): DAMVIQNPRYQVTQFGKPVTLSCSQTLNHNVMYWYQQKSSQAPKLLFHYYDKDFNNEADTPDNFQSRRPNTSFCFLDIRSPGLGDTAMYLCATSRGGTLTDTQYFGPGTRLTVL.

The chain combines TRBV2 with TRBJ1-1, with D perhaps TRBD1 (6 bases). Looked up from germline, CDR1 is SNHLY and CDR2 is FYNNEI. This CDR3 contains 15 residues. Trimming removed 7 bases from V and 3 bases from J, with 18 bases in between. CDR3 in DNA: TGTGCCAGCAAAATACAGGGTCTCGGGGACACTGAAGCTTTCTTT. As protein: CASKIQGLGDTEAFF.

The chain employs TRBV7-6 and TRBJ1-3; 8 positions agree with TRBD1. The CDR3 is made up of 17 amino acids. Germline values: CDR1 SGHVS, CDR2 FNYEAQ. V gave up 5 bases and J gave up 1 base; unmatched junction bases: 10. CDR3 amino acids: CASSNGGQGRSGNTIYF. For the CDR3, the DNA is TGTGCCAGCAGCAACGGAGGACAGGGACGGTCTGGAAACACCATATATTTT.

The chain joins TRBV6-2 or TRBV6-3 to TRBJ2-3, with 7 bases matching TRBD2. J lost 7 bases, V lost 5 bases, and 6 bases had no gene match. Germline CDR1 MNHEY, CDR2 SVGEGT. The CDR3 has 13 amino acids. The CDR3 loop reads CASSPAGAHTQYF. The CDR3 DNA follows: TGTGCCAGCAGTCCCGCGGGAGCTCATACGCAGTATTTT.

The rearrangement uses TRBV4-1 and TRBJ2-3, with TRBD2 matching over 14 bases. With 6 bases clipped from V and 4 bases from J, the junction kept 9 bases outside the gene matches. The CDR3 loop spans 17 amino acids. The germline CDR1 and CDR2 sequences are MGHRA and YSYEKL. The CDR3 nucleotides are TGCGCCAGCAGTCACTTCGGACTAGCGGGGGGCGCAGATACGCAGTATTTT. Translating it yields CASSHFGLAGGADTQYF.

The V gene is TRBV6-5, the J gene TRBJ2-5; D is undetermined. V lost 7 bases and J 5 bases, leaving 8 bases between the germline ends. CDR3 length: 11 amino acids. CDR1 is MNHEY and CDR2 is SVGAGI in the germline V gene. The CDR3 coding sequence is TGTGCCAGCAACATCTGGGAGACCCAGTACTTC. It is translated as CASNIWETQYF.